These 13 T cell receptor beta chains came from one sample sequenced in a study of blood T cell repertoires in COVID-19 (dated by TCRdb to the early 2020s). The library relied on the immunoSEQ multiplex PCR assay. The table was pulled from immuneACCESS by TCRdb, which kept in-frame rearrangements only. Such tables lose some clones; where checked, under half of the loss comes from unresolved V genes, and the rest has no known cause. The sample has approximately 380,000 clones on record, around 89% of them singletons. The ten largest account for approximately 1.2% of the sample. Specimen: PBMCs or T cells enriched from blood (not recorded which). All receptors derive from a woman between 18 and 29 years old who had recovered from COVID-19.

The chain uses TRBV6-1 and TRBJ1-2, with D possibly being TRBD1 (5 bases). V was clipped by 3 bases and J by 5 bases, with 16 bases between them. The CDR3 spans 15 residues. The germline gives CDR1 MNHNS, CDR2 SASEGT. CDR3 loop: CASSERQVSGYGYTF. CDR3 bases: TGTGCCAGCAGTGAGAGGCAGGTCTCAGGGTATGGCTACACCTTC.

The chain joins TRBV5-4 to TRBJ2-1; the match to TRBD2 covers 8 bases. Germline CDR1 reads SGHNT; CDR2 reads YYREEE (reference sequence). The CDR3 contains 15 residues. With 1 base clipped from V and 6 bases from J, the junction kept 6 bases outside the gene matches. The CDR3 DNA follows: TGTGCCAGCAGCTTGAACGGGGGGGCCTCCAATGAGCAGTTCTTC. Its translation: CASSLNGGASNEQFF.

The genes are TRBV15 and TRBJ1-4; D is uncertain. CDR3 length equals 17 residues. V was shortened by 3 bases and J by 0 bases, with 14 bases between the two germline ends. The germline CDR1 and CDR2 sequences are LNHNV and YYDKDF (reference sequence). The CDR3 here is CATSSVTYPATNEKLFF. The DNA of the CDR3 is TGTGCCACCAGCAGTGTCACCTACCCTGCAACTAATGAAAAACTGTTTTTT.

In regard to this clone: An end of the junction differs from the germline gene, which may be a read error. The chain couples TRBV7-7 to TRBJ2-5, with D perhaps TRBD1 or TRBD2 (5 bases each). The CDR3 has 15 residues. Per germline, CDR1 SSHAT and CDR2 FNYEAQ (reference sequence). As DNA, the CDR3 is TGTGCTAGCAGCTTAGGGGTCCCTCCCGGAGGGACCCAGTACTTC. It is translated as CASSLGVPPGGTQYF. Looking up the rest from reference TRBV7-7 and TRBJ2-5 gives the full variable domain: GAGVSQSPRYKVTKRGQDVTLRCDPISSHATLYWYQQALGQGPEFLTYFNYEAQPDKSGLPSDRFSAERPEGSISTLTIQRTEQRDSAMYRCASSLGVPPGGTQYFGPGTRLLVL.

This sequence joins TRBV2 and TRBJ1-1, with a tentative D call TRBD1 (5 bases). The CDR3 covers 13 residues. The V and J ends lost 7 bases and 2 bases respectively, with 11 bases between them. Germline V CDR1 and CDR2: SNHLY, FYNNEI. The CDR3, as DNA: TGTGCCAGCACCTTGGACATTAACACTGAAGCTTTCTTT. Translating gives CASTLDINTEAFF.

This clone came up a few times. V usage is TRBV6-5 and J usage is TRBJ1-5; D uncertain. CDR3 length: 15 amino acids. V gave up 2 bases and J gave up 4 bases, with 12 bases separating them. Germline V gives CDR1 MNHEY, CDR2 SVGAGI. In DNA, the CDR3 is TGTGCCAGCAGTTACAAGGCAGGTTATAATCAGCCCCAGCATTTT. Its protein product is CASSYKAGYNQPQHF.

V usage is TRBV9 and J usage is TRBJ2-7; TRBD1 is a possible D gene (5 bases). There are 16 residues in the CDR3. Germline lookup yields CDR1 SGDLS and CDR2 YYNGEE. Between the trimmed V and J ends, which lost 4 bases and 5 bases, there was a span of 22 bases. CDR3 DNA sequence: TGTGCCAGCAGCTCGGGTAGCCATAGGGGTAACGACGAGCAGTACTTC. Residues: CASSSGSHRGNDEQYF.

The sample holds one count of this clone. V and J are TRBV6-5 and TRBJ2-3; TRBD2 is a possible D gene (6 bases). CDR1 and CDR2 (germline): MNHEY, SVGAGI. Trimming left V 10 bases short and J 4 bases short, with 12 bases between. The CDR3 runs 12 residues. The CDR3 sequence is CATGTVADTQYF. The DNA of the CDR3 is TGTGCCACAGGGACTGTGGCAGATACGCAGTATTTT.

The chain joins TRBV29-1 to TRBJ2-5, with D possibly being TRBD1 (6 bases). There are 13 residues in the CDR3. V was shortened by 3 bases and J by 2 bases, with 10 bases between the two germline ends. Germline-derived CDR1 and CDR2 are SQVTM and ANQGSEA. CDR3 nucleotide sequence: TGCAGCGTTGAGCAGGGGCCACAAGAGACCCAGTACTTC. It encodes CSVEQGPQETQYF.

The chain has TRBV20-1 and TRBJ1-6, with unresolved D. The CDR3 loop spans 12 amino acids. Deletions cut 3 bases from V and 9 bases from J, with 9 bases between. The germline gives CDR1 DFQATT, CDR2 SNEGSKA (reference sequence). The CDR3 DNA follows: TGCAGTGCTAGTTGGTCGGGTTCACCCCTCCACTTT. The encoded protein is CSASWSGSPLHF.

V usage is TRBV6-5 and J usage is TRBJ1-1; 9 nucleotides match TRBD1. The CDR3 has 14 residues. CDR1 and CDR2 (germline): MNHEY, SVGAGI. The ends lost 6 bases at V and 1 base at J; junction bases unmatched: 3. DNA for the CDR3: TGTGCCAGCAGCAAACAGGGGGCGAACACTGAAGCTTTCTTT. It is translated as CASSKQGANTEAFF.

This chain uses TRBV5-8 with TRBJ2-4; no reliable D call. CDR3 length equals 14 residues. V gave up 1 base and J gave up 0 bases, with 5 bases separating them. CDR1 is SGHTS and CDR2 is YDEGEE in the germline V gene. The CDR3 reads CASSLRVAKNIQYF. CDR3 in DNA: TGTGCCAGCAGCTTGCGGGTAGCCAAAAACATTCAGTACTTC.

This chain connects TRBV15 to TRBJ1-1, with D unresolved. Trimming pared 0 bases from V and 12 bases from J, leaving 14 bases between. Looked up from germline, CDR1 is LNHNV and CDR2 is YYDKDF (reference sequence). CDR3 length equals 13 residues. The CDR3 loop is CATSRDLPSLTFF. The CDR3 DNA reads TGTGCCACCAGCAGAGATTTACCTAGTTTGACTTTCTTT.